What follows are 22 T cell receptor beta chains derived from one specimen sequenced in a study of T cells in localized non-small cell lung cancer (dated by TCRdb to the early 2020s). Library construction relied on the immunoSEQ multiplex PCR assay. TCRdb provides this immuneACCESS table in a form limited to in-frame rearrangements. Some clones are lacking; in checked studies, under half of them reflect an unresolved V gene, and why the rest are absent is not known. In this sample the table shows 34,000 or so clones, 93% of which occur a single time. The top ten constitute roughly 7.7% of the sample. This sample comprised peripheral blood, obtained before any cancer treatment. These TCRs come from a female donor aged 60 or older with stage I lung adenocarcinoma.

The V gene is TRBV11-3, the J gene TRBJ1-1; D is unresolved. Germline values: CDR1 SGHNT, CDR2 YENEEA. CDR3 length: 12 residues. V lost 2 bases and J lost 2, with 3 bases in between. CDR3 bases: TGTGCCAGCAGCTTAACTAACACTGAAGCTTTCTTT. Its translation is CASSLTNTEAFF.

This chain connects TRBV27 to TRBJ2-5; 7 nucleotides line up with TRBD2. V was clipped by 2 bases and J by 3 bases; unmatched bases: 0. The CDR3 is 13 residues long. Germline loops: CDR1 MNHEY, CDR2 SMNVEV (reference sequence). The CDR3 sequence is CASSLTSEETQYF. CDR3 nucleotide sequence: TGTGCCAGCAGTTTAACTAGCGAAGAGACCCAGTACTTC.

This clone is a singleton in its sample. The V call is TRBV6-1, the J call TRBJ2-5, with D possibly being TRBD1 (5 bases). CDR1 MNHNS and CDR2 SASEGT come from the germline V gene. The CDR3 contains 13 residues. V was pared by 4 bases and J by 3 bases, with 9 bases between. The CDR3 bases are TGTGCCAGCAGTGTGGCCAGGGAAGAGACCCAGTACTTC. Encoded protein: CASSVAREETQYF.

This clone was counted between two and nine times. The chain recombines TRBV5-1 with TRBJ1-5; D call uncertain. V lost 0 bases to trimming and J lost 1 base, with 2 bases between them. Germline loops: CDR1 SGHRS, CDR2 YFSETQ. The CDR3 consists of 13 residues. CDR3 nucleotides: TGCGCCAGCAGCTTGGAGAGCAATCAGCCCCAGCATTTT. Its protein is CASSLESNQPQHF.

The count of this clone is one. The chain employs TRBV18 and TRBJ1-1; D remains ambiguous. V lost 2 bases and J lost 8, with 18 bases in between. CDR3 length: 15 amino acids. The germline CDR1 and CDR2 sequences are KGHSH and LQKENI. The CDR3 protein is CASSPFGGVEVEAFF. The CDR3 region has the DNA TGTGCCAGCTCACCATTTGGCGGAGTAGAGGTAGAAGCTTTCTTT.

The CDR3 DNA reads as TGTGCCAGCAGCTTGGACGGGGCGGGAAATGAGCAGTTCTTC. This translates into CASSLDGAGNEQFF. The chain combines TRBV5-6 with TRBJ2-1; possible D gene TRBD2, 6 bases. The CDR3 consists of 14 residues. CDR1 and CDR2 (germline): SGHDT, YYEEEE. V was shortened by 0 bases and J by 7 bases, with 11 bases between the two germline ends.

The chain carries TRBV9 and TRBJ1-1; TRBD1 aligns across 7 bases. The CDR3 loop spans 13 amino acids. V shed 4 bases and J 3 bases; nucleotides not matched to a gene: 3. CDR1 SGDLS and CDR2 YYNGEE come from the germline V gene. The CDR3 coding sequence is TGTGCCAGCAGCCTAGGACAGGACACTGAAGCTTTCTTT. It translates to CASSLGQDTEAFF.

V gene TRBV7-2 combines with J gene TRBJ2-3, with 11 nucleotides matching TRBD2. Germline V gene lookup returns CDR1 SGHTA and CDR2 FQGNSA. After removal of 3 bases from V and 4 bases from J, the junction contained 6 bases not matched to a gene. The CDR3 spans 16 residues. The CDR3 loop is CASSFYTSGSSDTQYF. The CDR3 DNA reads TGTGCCAGCAGCTTTTATACTAGCGGGAGTTCAGATACGCAGTATTTT.

Worth noting for this clone: The same CDR3 also results from other DNA sequences found in this sample. V usage is TRBV5-1 and J usage is TRBJ1-1; a weak D match, TRBD1 (5 bases). CDR1 SGHRS and CDR2 YFSETQ come from the germline V gene. The CDR3 is 14 amino acids. Between the trimmed V and J ends, which lost 1 base and 0 bases, there was a span of 7 bases. The CDR3, as DNA: TGCGCCAGCAGCTTGCAGGGTATGAACACTGAAGCTTTCTTT. Translation gives CASSLQGMNTEAFF.

The chain couples TRBV7-9 to TRBJ2-5; 13 bases map to TRBD2. Unmatched junction bases numbered 5, after V lost 5 bases and J lost 5 bases. Germline V gene data show CDR1 as SEHNR and CDR2 as FQNEAQ (reference sequence). This CDR3 region has 15 residues. In DNA form, the CDR3 reads TGTGCCAGCAGCCAAGGGACTAGCGGGACGGAGACCCAGTACTTC. Translation: CASSQGTSGTETQYF.

The V call is TRBV4-3, the J call TRBJ1-1; D is undetermined. This CDR3 is built from 15 residues. Between the trimmed V and J ends, which lost 0 bases and 0 bases, there was a span of 8 bases. The germline CDR1 and CDR2 sequences are LGHNA and YSLEER. The DNA of the CDR3 is TGCGCCAGCAGCCAAGATAGGACTGTGAACACTGAAGCTTTCTTT. Translation gives CASSQDRTVNTEAFF.

V is TRBV19 and J is TRBJ1-2, with 8 positions matching TRBD1. The V gene's germline CDR1 is LNHDA and CDR2 SQIVND (reference sequence). The V segment lost 4 bases and the J segment 4 bases; nucleotides outside the gene matches: 8. CDR3 length: 15 residues. The DNA for the CDR3 is TGTGCCAGTAGTACTCAGGGACAGGCCTCCTATGGCTACACCTTC. This sequence encodes CASSTQGQASYGYTF.

The V gene is TRBV5-1, the J gene TRBJ1-5; 9 bases agree with TRBD1. Germline CDR1 is SGHRS and CDR2 is YFSETQ. J gave up 8 bases and V 4 bases, and 7 bases lay outside the gene matches. The CDR3 totals 14 residues. In DNA, the CDR3 is TGCGCCAGCAGCCAGGGACAGGGAACGGAGCCCCAGCATTTT. Its protein is CASSQGQGTEPQHF.

The chain carries TRBV6-6 and TRBJ2-1, with D perhaps TRBD2 (6 bases). CDR1 and CDR2 (germline): MNHNY, SVGAGI (reference sequence). V dropped 6 bases and J dropped 0 bases, with 12 bases sitting between them. This CDR3 comprises 15 residues. This CDR3 reads CASRDTSSSYNEQFF. CDR3 bases: TGTGCCAGCAGGGATACTAGCAGCTCCTACAATGAGCAGTTCTTC.

In its sample, this clone was seen a few times. The V call is TRBV7-2, the J call TRBJ1-4, with 10 bases identical to TRBD1. The CDR3 totals 18 residues. The V gene end was trimmed by 5 bases and the J gene end by 7 bases; junction bases not matched to a gene: 16. Germline loops: CDR1 SGHTA, CDR2 FQGNSA. As DNA, the CDR3 is TGTGCCAGCAGCCCCCAACCCCCCGGGACAGGGGCAAGTGAAAAACTGTTTTTT. This encodes CASSPQPPGTGASEKLFF.

The chain combines TRBV19 with TRBJ2-3; 7 bases line up with TRBD1. V gave up 3 bases and J gave up 2 bases; unmatched junction bases: 5. The CDR3 loop spans 15 amino acids. From germline, CDR1 is LNHDA and CDR2 SQIVND (reference sequence). The CDR3 region has the DNA TGTGCCAGTAGTATCCGGGACAGTAACACAGATACGCAGTATTTT. Protein sequence: CASSIRDSNTDTQYF.

The rearrangement links TRBV14 to TRBJ1-5, with unresolved D. Per the germline V gene, CDR1 is SGHDN and CDR2 is FVKESK. V lost 5 bases and J lost 1, with 3 bases in between. The CDR3 is made up of 12 amino acids. Here the CDR3 DNA reads TGTGCCAGCAGCGGAAGCAATCAGCCCCAGCATTTT. Translation gives CASSGSNQPQHF.

The gene calls are TRBV4-3 and TRBJ2-4; TRBD2 is a possible D gene (6 bases). V was cut by 0 bases and J by 0 bases, with 12 bases left in between. CDR3 length equals 17 residues. Germline CDR1 reads LGHNA; CDR2 reads YSLEER. CDR3 DNA sequence: TGCGCCAGCAGCCAAGATAAAGCGGGTGTAGCCAAAAACATTCAGTACTTC. This translates into CASSQDKAGVAKNIQYF.

The V call is TRBV15, the J call TRBJ2-7; 9 bases line up with TRBD1. The CDR3 runs 14 residues. CDR1 and CDR2 (germline): LNHNV, YYDKDF (reference sequence). With V trimmed by 0 bases and J by 9 bases, 6 bases remained unmatched. CDR3: CATSRDRDRDPQYV. The CDR3 nucleotides are TGTGCCACCAGCAGAGATCGGGACAGGGATCCGCAGTACGTC.

This rearrangement joins TRBV2 to TRBJ2-3, with D unresolved. The CDR3 is 14 amino acids. The germline gives CDR1 SNHLY, CDR2 FYNNEI. V lost 7 bases, J lost 0 bases, and 11 bases lay in between. CDR3 amino acids: CASTFGSSTDTQYF. The CDR3 DNA reads TGTGCCAGCACATTCGGTTCTAGCACAGATACGCAGTATTTT.

This clone was counted once. The chain combines TRBV11-3 with TRBJ1-1, with a possible D match to TRBD1 (6 bases). Germline V gene lookup returns CDR1 SGHNT and CDR2 YENEEA. V was trimmed by 3 bases and J by 4 bases, leaving 15 bases between them. The CDR3 has 15 amino acids. DNA for the CDR3: TGTGCCAGCAGCTTGCGGAAGGGGGGAAGCACTGAAGCTTTCTTT. Residues: CASSLRKGGSTEAFF.

The V and J genes are TRBV7-9 and TRBJ1-1; D might be TRBD1 (6 bases). V lost 6 bases, J lost 2 bases, and 10 bases lay in between. Per the germline V gene, CDR1 is SEHNR and CDR2 is FQNEAQ (reference sequence). The CDR3 totals 13 residues. Written as DNA, the CDR3 is TGTGCCAGCAGACTGACAGGCAACACTGAAGCTTTCTTT. Translating gives CASRLTGNTEAFF.